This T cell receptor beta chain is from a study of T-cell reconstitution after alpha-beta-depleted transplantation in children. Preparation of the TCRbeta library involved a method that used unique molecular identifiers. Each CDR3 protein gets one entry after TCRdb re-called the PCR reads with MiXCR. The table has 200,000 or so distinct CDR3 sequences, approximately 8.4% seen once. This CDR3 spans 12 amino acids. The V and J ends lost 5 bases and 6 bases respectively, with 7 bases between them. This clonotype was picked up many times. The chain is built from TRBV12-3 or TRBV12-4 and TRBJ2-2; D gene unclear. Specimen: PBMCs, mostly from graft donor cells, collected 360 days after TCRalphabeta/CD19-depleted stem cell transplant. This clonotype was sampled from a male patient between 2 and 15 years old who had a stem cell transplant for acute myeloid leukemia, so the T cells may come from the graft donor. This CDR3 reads CASSRYPGELFF. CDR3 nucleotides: TGTGCCAGCAGTCGGTACCCCGGGGAGCTGTTTTTT.